This T cell receptor (beta chain) was sequenced for a study of blood T cell repertoires in COVID-19. The V gene's germline CDR1 is MGHDK and CDR2 SYGVNS. Between the trimmed V and J ends, which lost 6 bases and 3 bases, there was a span of 15 bases. There are 14 residues in the CDR3. Sequencing was performed with immunoSEQ multiplex PCR; in TCRdb, only in-frame clones are kept and a portion is missing. The table records more than 80,000 clones, 90% of them present only once. This clonotype originated in a human donor with active COVID-19. The donor label of this sample is uncertain. The sequencing input was peripheral blood. The chain links TRBV25-1 to TRBJ2-7, with D possibly matching TRBD1 (5 bases). The CDR3 region is CASSPRAAIYEQYF. DNA for the CDR3: TGTGCCAGCAGCCCCAGGGCAGCTATCTACGAGCAGTACTTC.